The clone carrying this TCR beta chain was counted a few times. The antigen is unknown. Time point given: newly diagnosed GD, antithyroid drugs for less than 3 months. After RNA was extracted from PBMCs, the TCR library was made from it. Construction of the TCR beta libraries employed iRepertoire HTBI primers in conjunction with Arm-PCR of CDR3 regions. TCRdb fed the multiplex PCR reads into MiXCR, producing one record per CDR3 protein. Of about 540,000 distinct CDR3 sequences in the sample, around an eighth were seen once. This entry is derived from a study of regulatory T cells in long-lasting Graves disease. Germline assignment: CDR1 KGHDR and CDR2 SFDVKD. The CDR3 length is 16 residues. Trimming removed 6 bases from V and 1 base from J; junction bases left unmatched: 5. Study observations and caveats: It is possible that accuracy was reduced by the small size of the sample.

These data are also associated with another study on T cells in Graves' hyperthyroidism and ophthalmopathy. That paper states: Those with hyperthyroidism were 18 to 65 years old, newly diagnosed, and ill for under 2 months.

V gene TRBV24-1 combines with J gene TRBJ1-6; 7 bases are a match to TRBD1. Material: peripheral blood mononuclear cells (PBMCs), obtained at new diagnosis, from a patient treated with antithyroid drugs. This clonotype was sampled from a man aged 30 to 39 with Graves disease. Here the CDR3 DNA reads TGTGCCACCAGTCCAGGGGGAAGTTCCTATAATTCACCCCTCCACTTT. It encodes CATSPGGSSYNSPLHF.